This T cell receptor beta chain was recovered during a study of neurological immune-mediated disorders. At the level of the study: The approximately 34 multiple sclerosis patients comprised about 30 relapsing-remitting and 3 secondary progressive cases.

After removal of 5 bases from V and 0 bases from J, the junction contained 5 bases not matched to a gene. The CDR3 contains 16 residues. Germline V CDR1 and CDR2: SGHAT, FQNNGV. The study, taken as a whole, reports: Expanded clones shared no CDR3 amino acid sequences across subjects, suggesting private repertoires in all groups. HTLV-1-associated myelopathy had the most TCR clonal expansion, while multiple sclerosis had the least, a level that fell below healthy controls.

The cDNA was generated by 5'RACE with 10-nucleotide random UMIs. A single record per CDR3 protein comes from TCRdb applying MiXCR to the 5' RACE reads. This sample has approximately 70,000 distinct CDR3 sequences, with 3.9% found just once. Concerning this clonotype itself: The target antigen is unknown.

The V gene is TRBV11-2, the J gene TRBJ1-1, with TRBD1 matching 11 bases. This clonotype was sampled from a man younger than 45 with multiple sclerosis. Input material: PBMCs. The CDR3 spells CASSGWDRGLNTEAFF. The CDR3 nucleotides are TGTGCCAGCAGCGGATGGGACAGGGGGTTGAACACTGAAGCTTTCTTT.